Shown below are 10 T cell receptor beta chains from a single sample sequenced in a study of T cells in Graves' hyperthyroidism and ophthalmopathy. There were TCR beta CDR3 regions amplified from RNA transcripts. HTBI primers were the set used in a first-round RT-PCR of the TCR CDR3. TCRdb ran MiXCR on the multiplex PCR reads and lists one entry per CDR3 protein. The repertoire holds hundreds of thousands of distinct CDR3 sequences, about 15% seen once, with about 7.7% in the top ten. Input material: blood. The receptors here all came from a woman aged 18-29 years with Graves' hyperthyroidism.

The rearrangement joins TRBV5-5 to TRBJ2-2; D is uncertain. The CDR3 runs 12 residues. Looked up from germline, CDR1 is SGHKS and CDR2 is YYEKEE (reference sequence). V lost 6 bases and J lost 8, with 11 bases in between. The CDR3 DNA reads TGTGCCAGCACTTTTGGGTCAGGGGAGCTGTTTTTT. It codes for CASTFGSGELFF.

This clonotype was observed at least ten times. The V call is TRBV7-8, the J call TRBJ2-1, with D perhaps matching TRBD1 or TRBD2 (5 bases each). CDR1 is SGHVS and CDR2 is FQNEAQ in the germline V gene. V was pared by 5 bases and J by 6 bases, with 17 bases between. This CDR3 comprises 15 residues. CDR3 amino acids: CASSTRDPGGNEQFF. CDR3 nucleotides: TGTGCCAGCAGCACCCGGGACCCCGGAGGCAATGAGCAGTTCTTC.

In this sample, this clonotype turned up many times. The rearrangement joins TRBV4-1 to TRBJ2-3; D perhaps matches TRBD2 (5 bases). CDR1 and CDR2 from the germline V gene are MGHRA and YSYEKL. This CDR3 is built from 16 residues. Trimming cost V 1 base and J 4 bases, with 15 bases left between them. The CDR3 is CASSQAASAVPDTQYF. CDR3 sequence (DNA): TGCGCCAGCAGCCAAGCAGCATCAGCGGTCCCAGATACGCAGTATTTT.

This clonotype showed up many times. The rearrangement links TRBV7-9 to TRBJ2-7; the D is unclear. The CDR3 is 11 residues long. Germline values: CDR1 SEHNR, CDR2 FQNEAQ (reference sequence). The V and J ends lost 0 bases and 7 bases respectively, with 4 bases between them. The CDR3 loop is CASSLAGEQYF. CDR3 sequence (DNA): TGTGCCAGCAGCTTAGCGGGGGAGCAGTACTTC.

This clonotype was picked up a small number of times. This sequence joins TRBV4-1 and TRBJ1-2, with TRBD1 matching over 7 bases. CDR1 is MGHRA and CDR2 is YSYEKL in the germline V gene. CDR3 length: 16 residues. V lost 2 bases, J lost 7 bases, and 13 bases stayed unmatched. The CDR3 DNA is TGCGCCAGCAGCCAAAGAGACGCGCGACAGGGTCTTGGCTACACCTTC. Translated, it gives CASSQRDARQGLGYTF.

This clonotype was counted between two and nine times. The chain links TRBV7-9 to TRBJ2-5; 7 nucleotides line up with TRBD1. The CDR3 covers 15 residues. CDR1 is SEHNR and CDR2 is FQNEAQ in the germline V gene (reference sequence). The V and J ends lost 5 bases and 3 bases, in that order; junction bases with no gene match: 9. The CDR3 is CASSIPWDREETQYF. The CDR3 nucleotides read TGTGCCAGCAGCATCCCCTGGGACAGAGAAGAGACCCAGTACTTC.

V and J are TRBV6-2 or TRBV6-3 and TRBJ1-6; D remains ambiguous. Germline CDR1 reads MNHEY; CDR2 reads SVGEGT. V was shortened by 7 bases and J by 7 bases, with 11 bases between the two germline ends. This CDR3 region has 13 residues. The chain's CDR3 is CASTPQPNSPLHF. In DNA, the CDR3 is TGTGCCAGCACACCCCAACCGAATTCACCCCTCCACTTT.

The V call is TRBV4-1, the J call TRBJ2-1; TRBD2 agrees at 12 bases. Trimming at V came to 1 base and at J to 8 bases, leaving 3 bases not matched to a gene. This CDR3 spans 15 amino acids. Per the germline V gene, CDR1 is MGHRA and CDR2 is YSYEKL. The CDR3: CASSQGLAGVYEQFF. The CDR3 DNA sequence: TGCGCCAGCAGCCAAGGACTAGCGGGAGTTTATGAGCAGTTCTTC.

This clonotype was seen ten or more times. The rearrangement uses TRBV20-1 and TRBJ1-2; possible D gene TRBD1, 5 bases. V lost 4 bases and J 8 bases, leaving 23 bases between the germline ends. The germline V gene encodes CDR1 DFQATT and CDR2 SNEGSKA (reference sequence). The CDR3 extends over 15 amino acids. CDR3 amino acids: CSAIATTRQIRGYTF. In DNA form, the CDR3 reads TGCAGTGCTATCGCGACCACTCGACAGATTCGAGGCTACACCTTC.

This clonotype was counted many times. The chain links TRBV28 to TRBJ1-6, with D perhaps matching TRBD1 (6 bases). CDR3 length: 17 amino acids. In germline, CDR1 is MDHEN, CDR2 SYDVKM. V shed 6 bases and J shed 6 bases, with 21 bases lying between them. In nucleotides, the CDR3 is TGTGCCAGCAGACTGGCTGGGGGCAGGGACCTTAATTCACCCCTCCACTTT. Its protein is CASRLAGGRDLNSPLHF. Combining the CDR3 with reference TRBV28 and TRBJ1-6 gives the whole variable domain DVKVTQSSRYLVKRTGEKVFLECVQDMDHENMFWYRQDPGLGLRLIYFSYDVKMKEKGDIPEGYSVSREKKERFSLILESASTNQTSMYLCASRLAGGRDLNSPLHFGNGTRLTVT.